These 2 T cell receptor beta chains were all obtained from the same sample, sequenced in a study of CD8 T cells in ankylosing spondylitis. General study results and limits: Fewer than 10 highly homologous variants formed a TCR beta motif that appeared characteristic of ankylosing spondylitis blood.

No antigen is known for these receptors. TCRdb redid the calling of the 5' RACE reads with MiXCR, one entry per CDR3 protein. The table has fewer than 550,000 distinct CDR3 sequences, under 5.5% seen once. The source material was blood, either unsorted or a sorted T cell fraction (not recorded which). The source is a male donor with ankylosing spondylitis.

This clonotype was observed at least ten times. The chain couples TRBV11-2 to TRBJ2-3, with TRBD2 matching 7 bases. The V segment lost 4 bases and the J segment 0 bases; nucleotides outside the gene matches: 10. Per the germline V gene, CDR1 is SGHAT and CDR2 is FQNNGV. The CDR3 has 17 amino acids. CDR3 sequence reads: CASSSGGWRGSTDTQYF. CDR3 nucleotide sequence: TGTGCCAGCAGCTCGGGTGGTTGGCGGGGGAGCACAGATACGCAGTATTTT. The whole variable domain, remainder taken from reference TRBV11-2 and TRBJ2-3, is EAGVAQSPRYKIIEKRQSVAFWCNPISGHATLYWYQQILGQGPKLLIQFQNNGVVDDSQLPKDRFSAERLKGVDSTLKIQPAKLEDSAVYLCASSSGGWRGSTDTQYFGPGTRLTVL.

The table lists this clonotype with many counts. The V and J genes are TRBV4-3 and TRBJ1-1, with D tentatively TRBD1 (6 bases). The germline gives CDR1 LGHNA, CDR2 YSLEER. V was cut by 1 base and J by 1 base, with 7 bases left in between. The CDR3 runs to 14 residues. The CDR3, as DNA: TGCGCCAGCAGCCAAGGACAGGAGAACACTGAAGCTTTCTTT. Amino acids: CASSQGQENTEAFF.